Listed here are 2 T cell receptor beta chains from one sample, sequenced in a study of T-cell memory formation after mild COVID-19. TCRdb re-derived calls from the 5' RACE reads in MiXCR, one entry per CDR3 protein. The sample shows some 300,000 distinct CDR3 sequences, around 19% of them seen only once. Sequencing used PBMCs or a T cell subset sorted from them (not recorded which). The source is a man between 18 and 29 years old who had mild COVID-19 (a few samples of this study predate the infection). Cell type and time point are not known.

This clonotype was found a few times. DNA for the CDR3: TGTGCCAGCAGTGAACAAGAGGGTCCCCAAGAGACCCAGTACTTC. Translated, it gives CASSEQEGPQETQYF. The V and J genes are TRBV2 and TRBJ2-5, with D possibly TRBD2 on 5 matching bases. Germline-derived CDR1 and CDR2 are SNHLY and FYNNEI. The CDR3 is 15 amino acids. The V and J ends lost 2 bases and 1 base respectively, with 11 bases between them.

This clonotype was seen only a few times. The CDR3 DNA is TGTGCCACCGGGTCGGGCACAGATACGCAGTATTTT. Translation gives CATGSGTDTQYF. This sequence joins TRBV15 and TRBJ2-3; D is ambiguous. Trimming shortened V by 8 bases and J by 1 base, and 7 bases separated the two germline ends. Per germline, CDR1 LNHNV and CDR2 YYDKDF (reference sequence). The CDR3 runs 12 residues.